Below, one TCR beta chain is given with its context. Its antigen remains unknown. The data stem from a study of shared clonotypes between healthy human individuals. The germline CDR1 and CDR2 sequences are SGHVS and FQNEAQ. Trimming cost V 2 bases and J 3 bases, with 14 bases left between them. The CDR3 has 15 amino acids. Assay: immunoSEQ multiplex PCR; the TCRdb copy retains only in-frame clones and omits some. The data show hundreds of thousands of clones, roughly 83% seen once. Adult Caucasians living in Nashville, Tennessee made up all of the donors. General study points: Clonotype sharing across donors was expected to vary with sequencing depth.

The chain links TRBV7-8 to TRBJ2-7, with D possibly matching TRBD2 (6 bases). Source material: PBMCs. The sequence was obtained from a woman aged 40-49 years in good health. Some clones in this sample may be carry-over from other donors' samples. CDR3 protein: CASSLRAGSNYEQYF. CDR3 sequence (DNA): TGTGCCAGCAGCTTACGTGCGGGAAGCAACTACGAGCAGTACTTC.